This T cell receptor (beta chain) comes out of a study of blood T cell repertoires in COVID-19. About the study: Acute-phase and convalescent COVID-19 samples originated in the United States, Italy and Spain.

Recruited during active infection, patients (from Seattle) were subsequently followed longitudinally. Original methodology: Scientists estimated how many nucleated cells there were by amplifying reference gene primers. Sequencing was performed with immunoSEQ multiplex PCR; in TCRdb, only in-frame clones are kept and a portion is missing. V, J and clone size are taken as reported in that table, and D and trimming were inferred from the DNA itself. The sample comprises roughly 440,000 clones, approximately 88% of which are singletons, and 10% to 15% rests with the top ten. CDR1 and CDR2 from the germline V gene are LNHDA and SQIVND (reference sequence). The ends were cut back, 5 bases at V and 1 base at J, with 8 bases in the middle. This CDR3 is 13 amino acids long.

Sequencing was carried out using peripheral blood. The TCR originated in a woman in her forties or fifties with COVID-19, enrolled during active disease. The chain uses TRBV19 and TRBJ1-2; tentatively, D is TRBD1 (5 bases). In DNA form, the CDR3 reads TGTGCCAGTAGTTGGGGCGGTAACTATGGCTACACCTTC. Its translation: CASSWGGNYGYTF.